A selection of T cell receptor beta chains follows, all from one sample in a study of cytomegalovirus exposure and HLA in healthy donors. The data were produced by immunoSEQ multiplex PCR, yet TCRdb's version contains in-frame clones alone and is incomplete. The sample consists of about 130,000 clones, roughly 85% of them appearing once. Input material: PBMCs. These receptors were obtained from a man in his forties in good health and CMV-seropositive. CDR3s include the opening cysteine and the closing phenylalanine or tryptophan. The order of the fields is clone size, D gene, J gene, V gene, CDR3 protein, CDR3 DNA. D genes are given only for firm matches. Size tells how often a clone was seen (once, few, many) or the class of an expanded clone, and some rows leave it out.

once,TRBD2,TRBJ2-7,TRBV5-1,CASSFRGGSYEQYF,TGCGCCAGCAGCTTTCGGGGGGGCTCCTACGAGCAGTACTTC
-,-,TRBJ2-5,TRBV30,CAWGQAGEKEYF,TGTGCCTGGGGTCAAGCGGGCGAGAAGGAGTACTTC
-,-,TRBJ2-6,TRBV10-2,CASTHYPGSGANVLTF,TGCGCCAGCACACACTACCCTGGCTCTGGGGCCAACGTCCTGACTTTC
-,TRBD1,TRBJ2-5,TRBV7-7,CASSPDRGRQETQYF,TGTGCCAGCAGCCCGGACAGGGGGCGGCAAGAGACCCAGTACTTC
once,-,TRBJ2-6,TRBV5-1,CASSLTDFTTGANVLTF,TGCGCCAGCAGCTTGACGGACTTTACCACTGGGGCCAACGTCCTGACTTTC
-,TRBD2,TRBJ2-2,TRBV28,CASSSGTSGTGELFF,TGTGCCAGCAGCTCCGGGACTAGCGGCACCGGGGAGCTGTTTTTT
-,TRBD2,TRBJ2-7,TRBV5-1,CASSLASSGAYEQYF,TGCGCCAGCAGCTTGGCGTCTAGCGGTGCCTACGAGCAGTACTTC
-,-,TRBJ2-1,TRBV11-2,CAIRTVNNEQFF,TGTGCCATAAGGACAGTTAACAATGAGCAGTTCTTC
-,TRBD1,TRBJ2-7,TRBV28,CASSPRWTGGIDEQYF,TGTGCCAGCAGTCCCCGATGGACAGGGGGGATCGACGAGCAGTACTTC
once,TRBD1,TRBJ1-2,TRBV9,CASTAPGQGRYGYTF,TGTGCCAGCACCGCACCGGGACAGGGTAGATATGGCTACACCTTC
few,-,TRBJ1-2,TRBV10-3,CAINVASNYGYTF,TGTGCCATCAACGTGGCAAGTAACTATGGCTACACCTTC
-,TRBD1,TRBJ2-7,TRBV18,CASSPEDRGRKYEQYF,TGTGCCAGCTCACCGGAGGACAGGGGGCGCAAATACGAGCAGTACTTC
-,-,TRBJ2-7,TRBV25-1,CASSESAGPYEQYF,TGTGCCAGCAGTGAATCGGCGGGACCCTACGAGCAGTACTTC
-,-,TRBJ2-7,TRBV4-2,CASSPLASAGGWEQYF,TGTGCCAGCAGCCCCTTGGCATCCGCAGGGGGGTGGGAGCAGTACTTC
-,TRBD1,TRBJ2-5,TRBV6-6,CASSPSDRAKTQYF,TGTGCCAGCAGCCCCTCGGACAGGGCGAAAACCCAGTACTTC
-,-,TRBJ1-1,TRBV28,CASSPTYEAFF,TGTGCCAGCAGCCCTACGTATGAAGCTTTCTTT